This T cell receptor (beta chain) derives from a study of CD8 T cells in ankylosing spondylitis. TCRdb independently ran MiXCR on the 5' RACE reads; one entry per CDR3 protein. This table has some 150,000 distinct CDR3 sequences, approximately 44% appearing once. General study points: The clones that were linked to disease were reported to be significantly enriched in matched synovial fluid samples from ankylosing spondylitis patients.

Only a few counts were recorded for this clonotype. Its antigen is not identified. Germline values: CDR1 SGHNT, CDR2 YYREEE (reference sequence). There are 16 residues in the CDR3. After removal of 4 bases from V and 6 bases from J, the junction contained 7 bases not matched to a gene. The TCR was taken from a male donor with ankylosing spondylitis. The chain combines TRBV5-4 with TRBJ1-4; 12 bases fit TRBD1. The sequencing input was synovial fluid, either unsorted or a sorted T cell fraction (not recorded which). The CDR3 region is CASSAGTGGLDEKLFF. CDR3 DNA sequence: TGTGCCAGCAGCGCCGGGACAGGGGGCTTGGATGAAAAACTGTTTTTT.